The 21 T cell receptor beta chains below all came from one sample that was sequenced in a study of shared clonotypes between healthy human individuals. Naivety among CD8 cells was defined by CD45RO negativity and positive CCR7 selection, thereby excluding terminally differentiated effector memory CD45RA+ cells. Using immunoSEQ multiplex PCR, the repertoire was profiled, and TCRdb retains in-frame clones only, with some absent. This sample carries around 2,000,000 clones, 85% to 95% of them seen once, and the ten largest clones take about 1.8%. Specimen: naive CD8+ T cells from PBMCs. All receptors derive from a man aged 18 to 29 in good health. Some clones in this sample may be carry-over from other donors' samples.

This chain links TRBV21-1 with TRBJ2-7. TRBV21-1 is a pseudogene locus. The CDR3 length is 13 residues. CDR3 amino acids: CAIIRVDSYEQYF. The CDR3 DNA sequence: TGTGCCATCATTAGGGTCGACTCCTACGAGCAGTACTTC.

In its sample, this clone was seen once. The gene calls are TRBV28 and TRBJ2-7, with 11 bases matching TRBD2. Germline V gene data show CDR1 as MDHEN and CDR2 as SYDVKM. There are 22 residues in the CDR3. V gave up 3 bases and J gave up 2 bases; unmatched junction bases: 24. CDR3 in amino acids: CASSFSAPGAGRTSGPTYEQYF. The CDR3 coding sequence is TGTGCCAGCAGTTTTTCCGCCCCCGGTGCGGGAAGGACTAGCGGGCCGACCTACGAGCAGTACTTC.

The chain employs TRBV9 and TRBJ2-3; perhaps TRBD2 as D (6 bases). V lost 1 base to trimming and J lost 3 bases, with 15 bases between them. The CDR3 has 16 amino acids. Germline V gives CDR1 SGDLS, CDR2 YYNGEE. The CDR3 nucleotides read TGTGCCAGCAGCGTAAGGAGGGGACGATTTACAGATACGCAGTATTTT. Its translation: CASSVRRGRFTDTQYF.

The V and J genes are TRBV4-1 and TRBJ2-7; 13 bases fit TRBD2. With 4 bases clipped from V and 6 bases from J, the junction kept 6 bases outside the gene matches. There are 15 residues in the CDR3. Per germline, CDR1 MGHRA and CDR2 YSYEKL. The CDR3 here is CASSRLAGGLGEQYF. DNA for the CDR3: TGCGCCAGCAGCCGACTAGCGGGAGGTTTAGGCGAGCAGTACTTC.

The rearrangement joins TRBV30 to TRBJ1-2; D uncertain. Looked up from germline, CDR1 is GTSNPN and CDR2 is SVGIG (reference sequence). With 2 bases removed from V and 9 bases from J, the gap between germline ends came to 13 bases. CDR3 length equals 12 residues. CDR3 amino acids: CAWSWLAGSYTF. The CDR3 DNA is TGTGCCTGGAGTTGGCTCGCGGGTAGCTACACCTTC.

In the case of this clone: This sample also contains other DNA sequences that code for the same CDR3. The CDR3 sequence: CASSLRGSGNTIYF. In DNA form, the CDR3 reads TGTGCCAGCAGCTTACGGGGCTCTGGAAACACCATATATTTT. The rearrangement uses TRBV7-2 and TRBJ1-3; D is unclear. The V gene lost 2 bases and the J gene lost 0 bases, with 5 bases spanning the gap. Germline V gives CDR1 SGHTA, CDR2 FQGNSA. The CDR3 extends over 14 amino acids.

The chain combines TRBV7-6 with TRBJ2-7; unclear D gene. The CDR3 spans 14 residues. The germline V gene encodes CDR1 SGHVS and CDR2 FNYEAQ. V lost 2 bases and J lost 5, with 13 bases in between. In nucleotides, the CDR3 is TGTGCCAGCAGCTTAACCACAACAGCTAACGAGCAGTACTTC. Its protein is CASSLTTTANEQYF.

This chain uses TRBV10-2 with TRBJ1-3, with TRBD1 identical over 10 bases. The V gene's germline CDR1 is WSHSY and CDR2 SAAADI. This CDR3 is built from 18 residues. Unmatched junction bases numbered 10, after V lost 2 bases and J lost 3 bases. Here the CDR3 reads CASSEDLADRGYGNTIYF. The CDR3 nucleotides read TGCGCCAGCAGTGAGGATTTGGCGGACAGGGGGTATGGAAACACCATATATTTT.

For this clone: This sample also contains other DNA sequences that code for the same CDR3. In DNA form, the CDR3 reads TGTGCCAGCAGCTTGTGGCGGTCCACCTACGAGCAGTACTTC. Protein product: CASSLWRSTYEQYF. The V gene is TRBV5-6, the J gene TRBJ2-7; D uncertain. CDR3 size: 14 residues. CDR1 is SGHDT, CDR2 YYEEEE, per germline. The germline V and J ends were trimmed by 1 base and 2 bases, with 10 bases remaining between them.

This clone occurred once. The chain employs TRBV9 and TRBJ2-3; D is possibly TRBD1 (6 bases). Germline V lookup: CDR1 SGDLS, CDR2 YYNGEE. The CDR3 length is 15 residues. The V end was cut by 4 bases, the J end by 4 bases, with 16 bases between. The CDR3 nucleotides read TGTGCCAGCAGCTCCCCTCCTGGGGGCCCAGATACGCAGTATTTT. It translates to CASSSPPGGPDTQYF.

CDR3 residues: CASSLGTSYTGELFF. DNA of the CDR3: TGTGCCAGCAGCTTGGGGACGTCGTACACCGGGGAGCTGTTTTTT. V usage is TRBV7-9 and J usage is TRBJ2-2, with D possibly called TRBD1 or TRBD2 (5 bases each). Trimming removed 3 bases at V and 3 bases at J, with 11 bases between. Germline V CDR1 and CDR2: SEHNR, FQNEAQ (reference sequence). CDR3 length: 15 amino acids.

This chain links TRBV30 with TRBJ2-7; D is perhaps TRBD1 (6 bases). CDR1 GTSNPN and CDR2 SVGIG come from the germline V gene (reference sequence). The CDR3 consists of 12 residues. Trimming cost V 4 bases and J 5 bases, with 12 bases left between them. Here the CDR3 reads CAWISRGNEQYF. CDR3 coding DNA: TGTGCCTGGATCAGCAGGGGAAACGAGCAGTACTTC.

V gene TRBV27 combines with J gene TRBJ1-2; tentative D call: TRBD1 (6 bases). The V and J ends lost 5 bases and 1 base respectively, with 14 bases between them. Germline V gene data show CDR1 as MNHEY and CDR2 as SMNVEV (reference sequence). This CDR3 has 15 residues. In nucleotides, the CDR3 is TGTGCCAGCAGTCCGAGGGACACCTTTAACTATGGCTACACCTTC. The encoded protein is CASSPRDTFNYGYTF.

This chain links TRBV7-9 with TRBJ1-1; the D is unclear. Looked up from germline, CDR1 is SEHNR and CDR2 is FQNEAQ (reference sequence). This CDR3 spans 15 amino acids. The ends were cut back, 1 base at V and 1 base at J, with 10 bases in the middle. The CDR3 nucleotides read TGTGCCAGCAGCTTAGACCCGTACAGGAACACTGAAGCTTTCTTT. Amino acids: CASSLDPYRNTEAFF.

The J gene is TRBJ2-1, the V gene TRBV7-3; no reliable D call. CDR1 and CDR2 (germline): SGHTA, FQGTGA. There are 12 residues in the CDR3. Trimming removed 8 bases from V and 8 bases from J, with 13 bases in between. CDR3 bases: TGTGCCAGCGGCGTAGGAACCGATGAGCAGTTCTTC. It yields the protein CASGVGTDEQFF.

This clone was counted a single time. The chain links TRBV1 to TRBJ2-5; the table assigns TRBD2, which was not confirmed against the DNA. The DNA matches TRBJ2-7 better at its end, which makes the J call doubtful. TRBV1 counts as a pseudogene. This CDR3 is built from 24 residues. CDR3 sequence: CTSSQGMAVRVGLAGVVSSYEQYF. The CDR3, as DNA: TGCACCAGCAGCCAAGGAATGGCCGTCAGGGTTGGACTAGCGGGAGTGGTGAGCTCCTACGAGCAGTACTTC.

V and J are TRBV18 and TRBJ2-7; 7 bases match TRBD1. CDR3 length equals 14 residues. V lost 3 bases to trimming and J lost 3 bases; unmatched junction nucleotides: 5. Germline V gives CDR1 KGHSH, CDR2 LQKENI. The CDR3 loop reads CASSPLTGDYEQYF. The CDR3 DNA is TGTGCCAGCTCACCGCTTACAGGGGACTACGAGCAGTACTTC.

The V and J genes are TRBV11-2 and TRBJ2-7; 8 positions match TRBD1. With V trimmed by 6 bases and J by 0 bases, 7 bases remained unmatched. The V gene's germline CDR1 is SGHAT and CDR2 FQNNGV. The CDR3 loop spans 15 amino acids. CDR3 bases: TGTGCCAGCAGTTCCAGACAGGGGACCTCCTACGAGCAGTACTTC. Translation gives CASSSRQGTSYEQYF.

The genes are TRBV2 and TRBJ1-2; 9 bases match TRBD1. This CDR3 region has 15 residues. Germline V CDR1 and CDR2: SNHLY, FYNNEI. Trimming at V came to 7 bases and at J to 4 bases, leaving 10 bases not matched to a gene. The DNA of the CDR3 is TGTGCCAGCACCATTAATTGGACAGGGGTCTATGGCTACACCTTC. It encodes CASTINWTGVYGYTF.

The V call is TRBV5-6, the J call TRBJ2-7; D unresolved. V lost 2 bases and J 2 bases, leaving 11 bases between the germline ends. CDR3 size: 14 residues. CDR1 is SGHDT and CDR2 is YYEEEE in the germline V gene. The CDR3 DNA reads as TGTGCCAGCAGCTTTGGAGCCAGCGCCTACGAGCAGTACTTC. This translates into CASSFGASAYEQYF.

This clone was seen a handful of times. This chain joins TRBV7-9 and TRBJ1-1, with 11 bases matching TRBD1. CDR3 size: 13 residues. With 4 bases clipped from V and 6 bases from J, the junction kept 1 base outside the gene matches. Germline loops: CDR1 SEHNR, CDR2 FQNEAQ (reference sequence). The CDR3 coding sequence is TGTGCCAGCAGCTGGGGACAGGGGGCTGAAGCTTTCTTT. Protein product: CASSWGQGAEAFF.